This TCR beta chain was identified during a study of blood T cell repertoires in COVID-19. Study-level information: COVID-19 samples from acute and convalescent phases originated in the United States, Italy and Spain. Nucleic acid was either cDNA or gDNA, and it came from T cells, B-cell-depleted T cells, or PBMCs.

Original processing methods: Reference gene primers were amplified, and this amplification served to estimate nucleated cell counts. Assay: immunoSEQ multiplex PCR; the TCRdb copy retains only in-frame clones and omits some. For V, J and clone size, that table is used; D and trimming come from the DNA. Of approximately 94,000 clones in the sample, approximately 82% were seen once. Per germline, CDR1 MNHEY and CDR2 SVGAGI. The ends lost 4 bases at V and 7 bases at J; junction bases unmatched: 7. CDR3 length: 15 amino acids. This chain uses TRBV6-5 with TRBJ1-6; 7 bases agree with TRBD1. This receptor was taken from a man aged 55 to 69 with acute or convalescent COVID-19. The specimen was peripheral blood. The DNA of the CDR3 is TGTGCCAGCAGTTTCAAGACAGGGCCAAATTCACCCCTCCACTTT. This translates into CASSFKTGPNSPLHF.